The 10 T cell receptor beta chains presented below share a single source sample, sequenced in a study of blood T cell repertoires in COVID-19. Assay used: immunoSEQ multiplex PCR; TCRdb lists only in-frame clones, some missing. The sample records approximately 100,000 clones, just over 90% being singletons. Sequenced material: peripheral blood. These TCRs come from a man aged 60 to 69 with acute or convalescent COVID-19.

The V call is TRBV11-3, the J call TRBJ2-1; the match to TRBD2 covers 14 bases. Germline V gene sequence: CDR1 SGHNT, CDR2 YENEEA. This CDR3 is built from 14 residues. The V and J ends lost 4 bases and 10 bases, in that order; junction bases with no gene match: 3. CDR3 bases: TGTGCCAGCAGCTCCGGACTAGCGGGAGGCGAGCAGTTCTTC. Translated: CASSSGLAGGEQFF. The full variable domain, in which reference TRBV11-3 and TRBJ2-1 provide the parts outside the CDR3, is EAGVVQSPRYKIIEKKQPVAFWCNPISGHNTLYWYLQNLGQGPELLIRYENEEAVDDSQLPKDRFSAERLKGVDSTLKIQPAELGDSAVYLCASSSGLAGGEQFFGPGTRLTVL.

The chain links TRBV3-1 (or the pseudogene TRBV3-2) to TRBJ1-4; D call uncertain. With 1 base removed from V and 8 bases from J, the gap between germline ends came to 14 bases. Germline-derived CDR1 and CDR2 are LGHDT and YNNKEL (reference sequence). The CDR3 has 15 residues. The CDR3 nucleotides read TGTGCCAGCAGCCAAGTTGGGTCAGGTTTCGAAAAACTGTTTTTT. Translated, it gives CASSQVGSGFEKLFF.

The genes are TRBV24-1 and TRBJ1-1; TRBD1 matches at 8 bases. This CDR3 spans 13 amino acids. Germline lookup yields CDR1 KGHDR and CDR2 SFDVKD. V lost 4 bases to trimming and J lost 6 bases; unmatched junction nucleotides: 3. The chain's CDR3 is CATSERDRSEAFF. The CDR3 bases are TGTGCCACCAGTGAGCGGGACAGGTCTGAAGCTTTCTTT.

In regard to this clone: At one of its ends the junction is not consistent with the germline gene, which may arise from a read error. CDR3 sequence reads: CASSLGTGGQETQYF. CDR3 coding DNA: TGTGCTAGCAGCTTGGGGACAGGGGGTCAAGAGACCCAGTACTTC. The chain has TRBV7-7 and TRBJ2-5, with 11 bases lining up with TRBD1. CDR3 size: 15 residues. CDR1 is SSHAT and CDR2 is FNYEAQ in the germline V gene (reference sequence).

This chain connects TRBV5-1 to TRBJ2-7; D is ambiguous. The CDR3 has 14 amino acids. Per the germline V gene, CDR1 is SGHRS and CDR2 is YFSETQ. The V end was cut by 5 bases, the J end by 4 bases, with 16 bases between. DNA for the CDR3: TGCGCCAGCAGGGCTTCACCCACCCTTTACGAGCAGTACTTC. Amino acid sequence: CASRASPTLYEQYF.

The V call is TRBV2, the J call TRBJ2-7, with D perhaps TRBD1 (5 bases). The CDR3 sequence is 13 residues long. Trimming removed 1 base from V and 10 bases from J, with 14 bases in between. CDR1 SNHLY and CDR2 FYNNEI come from the germline V gene. CDR3: CASSEGLQQDQYF. The DNA for the CDR3 is TGTGCCAGCAGTGAAGGGCTCCAACAGGACCAGTACTTC.

A single count supports this clone. The rearrangement links TRBV3-1 (or the pseudogene TRBV3-2) to TRBJ2-2, with 12 bases that match TRBD1. The V and J ends lost 6 bases and 5 bases, in that order; junction bases with no gene match: 4. The CDR3 spans 15 residues. CDR1 is LGHDT, CDR2 YNNKEL, per germline (reference sequence). The CDR3 sequence is CASSRDRGRTGELFF. In nucleotides, the CDR3 is TGTGCCAGCAGTCGGGACAGGGGGCGTACCGGGGAGCTGTTTTTT.

The chain recombines TRBV12-5 with TRBJ1-5; 8 bases are shared with TRBD1. V trimming: 6 bases; J trimming: 4 bases; junction bases outside the gene matches: 11. Germline CDR1 is LGHNT and CDR2 is FRNRAP. This CDR3 spans 16 amino acids. DNA of the CDR3: TGTGCTAGTGGCCTTGGACAGGGTATGGGTAATCAGCCCCAGCATTTT. Protein product: CASGLGQGMGNQPQHF. Filled out from reference TRBV12-5 and TRBJ1-5, the complete variable domain reads DARVTQTPRHKVTEMGQEVTMRCQPILGHNTVFWYRQTMMQGLELLAYFRNRAPLDDSGMPKDRFSAEMPDATLATLKIQPSEPRDSAVYFCASGLGQGMGNQPQHFGDGTRLSIL.

The rearrangement links TRBV29-1 to TRBJ1-5, with TRBD1 matching over 7 bases. V lost 6 bases, J lost 1 base, and 9 bases stayed unmatched. In germline, CDR1 is SQVTM, CDR2 ANQGSEA. The CDR3 loop spans 15 amino acids. CDR3 nucleotides: TGCAGCGTGGAGGTTACAGGGGAAAGCAATCAGCCCCAGCATTTT. Translating gives CSVEVTGESNQPQHF.

Remarks on this clone: The sample has other DNA sequences that encode this CDR3 too. The chain joins TRBV19 to TRBJ2-2, with D unresolved. This CDR3 is built from 15 residues. V lost 3 bases to trimming and J lost 0 bases, with 8 bases between them. Per the germline V gene, CDR1 is LNHDA and CDR2 is SQIVND (reference sequence). CDR3 protein: CASSIGGANTGELFF. CDR3 sequence (DNA): TGTGCCAGTAGTATTGGTGGAGCGAACACCGGGGAGCTGTTTTTT.